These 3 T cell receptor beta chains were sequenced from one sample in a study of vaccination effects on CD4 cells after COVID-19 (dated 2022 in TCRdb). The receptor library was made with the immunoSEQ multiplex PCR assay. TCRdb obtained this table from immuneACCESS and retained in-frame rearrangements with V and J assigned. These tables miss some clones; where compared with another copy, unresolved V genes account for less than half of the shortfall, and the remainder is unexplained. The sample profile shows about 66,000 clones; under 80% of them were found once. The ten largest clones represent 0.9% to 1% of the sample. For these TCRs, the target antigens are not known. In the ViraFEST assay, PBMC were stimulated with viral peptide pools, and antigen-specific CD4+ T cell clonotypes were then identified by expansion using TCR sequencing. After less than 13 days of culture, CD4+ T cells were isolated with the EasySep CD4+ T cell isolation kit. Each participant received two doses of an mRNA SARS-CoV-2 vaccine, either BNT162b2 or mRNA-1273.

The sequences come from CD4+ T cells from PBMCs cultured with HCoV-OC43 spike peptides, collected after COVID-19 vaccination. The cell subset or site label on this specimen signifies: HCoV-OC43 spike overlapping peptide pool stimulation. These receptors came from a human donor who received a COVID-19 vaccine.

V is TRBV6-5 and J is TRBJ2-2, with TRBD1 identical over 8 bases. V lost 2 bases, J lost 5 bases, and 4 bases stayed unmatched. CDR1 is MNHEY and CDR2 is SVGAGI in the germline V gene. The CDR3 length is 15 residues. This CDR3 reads CASSYDRGLTGELFF. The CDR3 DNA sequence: TGTGCCAGCAGTTACGACAGGGGATTAACCGGGGAGCTGTTTTTT.

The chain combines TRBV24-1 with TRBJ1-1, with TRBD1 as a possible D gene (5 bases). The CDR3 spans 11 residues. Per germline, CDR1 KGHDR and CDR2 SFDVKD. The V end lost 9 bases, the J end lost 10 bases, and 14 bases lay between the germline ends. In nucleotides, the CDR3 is TGTGCCACCTTCCCGGGGGTTCGAGCTTTCTTT. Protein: CATFPGVRAFF.

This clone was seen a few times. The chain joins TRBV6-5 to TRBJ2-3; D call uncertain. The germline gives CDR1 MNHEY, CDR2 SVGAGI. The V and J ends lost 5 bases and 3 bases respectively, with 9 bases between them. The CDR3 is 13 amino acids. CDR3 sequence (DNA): TGTGCCAGCAGTAGCGTTTGGACAGATACGCAGTATTTT. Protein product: CASSSVWTDTQYF.